Below, one TCR beta chain is given with its context. Its target is not known. Each CDR3 protein gets one entry after TCRdb re-called the reads with MiXCR. Among fewer than 850,000 distinct CDR3 sequences, 29% were seen once, and the ten largest hold around 14%. V was trimmed by 0 bases and J by 0 bases, leaving 8 bases between them. The CDR3 totals 16 residues. Germline CDR1 reads MNHGY; CDR2 reads SAAAGT. These data originate in a study of T cell repertoires in cytomegalovirus infection. The chain recombines TRBV6-8 with TRBJ1-4; no reliable D call. The receptor comes from a human donor in good health (CMV status not recorded). Some clones in this sample may be carry-over from other donors' samples. The sequencing here drew on cultured CD8+ T cells from PBMCs, taken from culture after CMV antigen stimulation. DNA for the CDR3: TGTGCCAGCAGTTACTCGGGCGCCCCAACTAATGAAAAACTGTTTTTT. It translates to CASSYSGAPTNEKLFF.